These T cell receptor beta chains were read from a single sample in a study of cytomegalovirus exposure and HLA in healthy donors. Measured with immunoSEQ multiplex PCR; TCRdb has only the in-frame clones, and not every one. The top ten hold around 2.9% of the sample, which has 180,000 or so clones, approximately 59% seen once. The sample was PBMCs. These receptors came from a man between 35 and 55 years old in good health and CMV-seronegative. CDR3s include the opening cysteine and the closing phenylalanine or tryptophan. A D gene is named only where the DNA matches it firmly. The size field is filled for only some rows; it gives once, few, many or a size class.

j_gene	d_gene	abundance	v_gene	CDR3nt	CDR3aa
TRBJ2-5	TRBD1	NA	TRBV7-2	TGTGCCAGCAGTAAACCCGGGACAGGGGAAGAGACCCAGTACTTC	CASSKPGTGEETQYF
TRBJ2-2	NA	NA	TRBV30	TGTGCCTGGAGGAAAGAGCTCAACACCGGGGAGCTGTTTTTT	CAWRKELNTGELFF
TRBJ1-4	TRBD1	NA	TRBV5-4	TGTGCCAGCAGCTTGGAGGGACAGGGTATGGAAAAACTGTTTTTT	CASSLEGQGMEKLFF
TRBJ2-7	NA	NA	TRBV5-3	TGTGCCAGAAGGGCCGGTCCGACAGTCTCCTACGAGCAGTACTTC	CARRAGPTVSYEQYF
TRBJ2-5	TRBD2	NA	TRBV6-5	TGTGCCAGCAGGACTAGCGGTCAAGAGACCCAGTACTTC	CASRTSGQETQYF
TRBJ1-2	TRBD1	once	TRBV28	TGTGCCAGCGCAGCAGGACAGGGGCCCTATGGCTACACCTTC	CASAAGQGPYGYTF
TRBJ1-1	NA	few	TRBV29-1	TGCAGCGTTGGTCGACTGCTGAACACTGAAGCTTTCTTT	CSVGRLLNTEAFF
TRBJ2-7	NA	NA	TRBV4-3	TGCGCCAGCAGCCAAGAGAGGGAGGCTGCCTACGAGCAGTACTTC	CASSQEREAAYEQYF
TRBJ1-1	NA	NA	TRBV6-5	TGTGCCAGCGGCCGGACAGCGACGAGGAACACTGAAGCTTTCTTT	CASGRTATRNTEAFF
TRBJ2-1	NA	NA	TRBV18	TGTGCCAGCTCACGGGAGAGCAGGGAGGATGAGCAGTTCTTC	CASSRESREDEQFF
TRBJ2-3	TRBD2	NA	TRBV10-3	TGTGCCATCAGTGGTTTAGCGGGGGCTACAGATACGCAGTATTTT	CAISGLAGATDTQYF
TRBJ1-2	TRBD1	NA	TRBV11-2	TGTGCCAGCAGGCGAATAGGGACAGTCTATGGCTACACCTTC	CASRRIGTVYGYTF
TRBJ1-1	NA	few	TRBV4-3	TGCGCCAGCAGCGTCGGGGATTTCACTGAAGCTTTCTTT	CASSVGDFTEAFF
TRBJ2-5	TRBD2	NA	TRBV5-1	TGCGCCAGCACCGAACGGAGCGGGGGGGCGTTTCAGACCCAGTACTTC	CASTERSGGAFQTQYF
TRBJ2-7	TRBD2	few	TRBV5-5	TGTGCCAGCAGCTTTACTAGCGGGGGCCCCTACGAGCAGTACTTC	CASSFTSGGPYEQYF
TRBJ1-2	NA	NA	TRBV28	TGTGCCAGCAGTTTTCAGGGTTATTACTACACCTTC	CASSFQGYYYTF
TRBJ2-6	TRBD1	NA	TRBV18	TGTGCCAGCTCACCAACCGGGACAGGGTCCGGGGCCAACGTCCTGACTTTC	CASSPTGTGSGANVLTF
TRBJ2-7	NA	few	TRBV5-4	TGTGCCAGCAGCTTAATCCAACGAGAAGCCGACGAGCAGTACTTC	CASSLIQREADEQYF
TRBJ2-5	TRBD2	NA	TRBV4-2	TGTGCCAGCAGCCAAGGAGTTGGGGGGGGGCTAGCGGGAGGAGGAGAGACCCAGTACTTC	CASSQGVGGGLAGGGETQYF